This record covers a single T cell receptor beta chain. The CDR3 length is 16 residues. The trim removed 3 bases at V and 5 bases at J, leaving 12 bases unmatched. From germline, CDR1 is KGHSH and CDR2 LQKENI. The sample belongs to a study of low-dose radiotherapy and immunotherapy resistance in tumors. Overall study context: A dose of 0.5 Gy per fraction was delivered to Cohort 1 every 2 weeks, for a total of 6.5 Gy. Every two weeks patients got nivolumab 240 mg flat dose, plus ipilimumab 1 mg/kg every six weeks, intravenously.

Indicated time point: before trial treatment. Covering alpha and beta chains, TRAV- and TRBV-specific primers were used for the first-strand cDNA. A roughly 19-cycle PCR with a constant-region primer and V-primer adapter amplified TCRs. TCRdb fed the reads into MiXCR, producing one record per CDR3 protein. The data contain tens of thousands of distinct CDR3 sequences, roughly a sixth of them singletons. The sequences come from PBMCs, collected before treatment. The chain couples TRBV18 to TRBJ2-5; 7 nucleotides match TRBD1. The sequence was collected from a male donor with prostate cancer. The DNA for the CDR3 is TGTGCCAGCTCACCCCCTATTCGACAGGGCTGGGAGACCCAGTACTTC. This gives the protein CASSPPIRQGWETQYF.